This TCR beta chain originates from a study of blood T cell repertoires in COVID-19. On the study more broadly: From T cells, B-cell-depleted T cells, or PBMCs came the material, which was cDNA or gDNA.

In germline, CDR1 is ENHRY, CDR2 SYGVKD. The CDR3 contains 21 residues. Trimming removed 0 bases from V and 3 bases from J, with 29 bases in between. The assay was immunoSEQ multiplex PCR, and TCRdb's table has in-frame clones only and misses some. The table lists roughly 180,000 clones, over 75% of them singletons, with about 5.3% in the top ten. The chain employs TRBV10-3 and TRBJ1-2, with a tentative D call TRBD1 (5 bases). The sequenced sample consisted of PBMCs or T cells enriched from blood (not recorded which). The receptor was derived from a woman between 35 and 50 years old with acute COVID-19. CDR3 loop: CAISESVQTGSRATKDYGYTF. CDR3 DNA sequence: TGTGCCATCAGTGAGTCGGTTCAGACCGGCAGCAGGGCGACGAAAGACTATGGCTACACCTTC.